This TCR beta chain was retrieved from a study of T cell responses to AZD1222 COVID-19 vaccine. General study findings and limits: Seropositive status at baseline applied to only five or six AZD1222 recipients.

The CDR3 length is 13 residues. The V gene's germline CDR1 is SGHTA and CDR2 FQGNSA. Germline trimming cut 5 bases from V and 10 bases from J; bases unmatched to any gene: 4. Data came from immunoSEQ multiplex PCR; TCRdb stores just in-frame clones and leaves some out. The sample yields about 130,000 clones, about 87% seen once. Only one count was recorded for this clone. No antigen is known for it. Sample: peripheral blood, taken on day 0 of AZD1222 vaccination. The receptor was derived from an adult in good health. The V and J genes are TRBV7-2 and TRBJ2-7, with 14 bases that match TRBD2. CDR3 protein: CASSTGLAGAQYF. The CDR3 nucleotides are TGTGCCAGCAGCACGGGACTAGCGGGGGCTCAGTACTTC. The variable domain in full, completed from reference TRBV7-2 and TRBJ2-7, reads GAGVSQSPSNKVTEKGKDVELRCDPISGHTALYWYRQSLGQGLEFLIYFQGNSAPDKSGLPSDRFSAERTGGSVSTLTIQRTQQEDSAVYLCASSTGLAGAQYFGPGTRLTVT.